Below, 19 T cell receptor beta chains from the same sample are listed, as sequenced in a study of early T cells in non-severe SARS-CoV-2 infection. One entry per CDR3 protein, called by TCRdb with MiXCR from the 5' RACE reads. Here the sample spans 80,000 to 95,000 distinct CDR3 sequences, about 15% being singletons. The source was whole blood, collected at baseline. All receptors come from an adult who was a healthcare worker with PCR-confirmed SARS-CoV-2 infection or an uninfected control (not recorded which).

The chain employs TRBV11-2 and TRBJ2-3, with D possibly TRBD1 on 6 matching bases. Germline V gene sequence: CDR1 SGHAT, CDR2 FQNNGV. V lost 5 bases to trimming and J lost 3 bases, with 12 bases between them. The CDR3 consists of 14 residues. The CDR3 bases are TGTGCCAGCAGCCCTACAGGGTTTACAGATACGCAGTATTTT. Encoded protein: CASSPTGFTDTQYF.

The rearrangement links TRBV9 to TRBJ2-1; 9 positions match TRBD2. The J segment lost 3 bases and the V segment lost 3 bases, leaving 7 bases of the junction unmatched. This CDR3 has 16 amino acids. CDR1 and CDR2 from the germline V gene are SGDLS and YYNGEE. The CDR3 here is CASSDQLAGNYNEQFF. In DNA form, the CDR3 reads TGTGCCAGCAGCGACCAGCTAGCGGGAAACTACAATGAGCAGTTCTTC.

This clonotype was observed many times. The rearrangement links TRBV3-1 to TRBJ2-1, with 11 bases aligning to TRBD2. The CDR3 has 15 amino acids. CDR1 and CDR2 (germline): LGHDT, YNNKEL (reference sequence). The J segment lost 5 bases and the V segment lost 5 bases, leaving 5 bases of the junction unmatched. DNA for the CDR3: TGTGCCAGCAGCTTGGGACTAGCGGAAGACAATGAGCAGTTCTTC. Translation: CASSLGLAEDNEQFF.

This clonotype was seen at least ten times. The chain recombines TRBV28 with TRBJ2-1; D is undetermined. This CDR3 region has 13 residues. V was clipped by 2 bases and J by 0 bases, with 2 bases between them. Germline loops: CDR1 MDHEN, CDR2 SYDVKM. The CDR3: CASSLSSYNEQFF. The CDR3 nucleotides are TGTGCCAGCAGTTTAAGCTCCTACAATGAGCAGTTCTTC. Combining the CDR3 with reference TRBV28 and TRBJ2-1 gives the whole variable domain DVKVTQSSRYLVKRTGEKVFLECVQDMDHENMFWYRQDPGLGLRLIYFSYDVKMKEKGDIPEGYSVSREKKERFSLILESASTNQTSMYLCASSLSSYNEQFFGPGTRLTVL.

This chain links TRBV7-2 with TRBJ2-5, with D possibly called TRBD1 or TRBD2 (5 bases each). CDR1 and CDR2 from the germline V gene are SGHTA and FQGNSA. Trimming took 5 bases from V and 3 from J, leaving 19 bases between them. The CDR3 totals 16 residues. CDR3 in DNA: TGTGCCAGCAGCCCGGAAGCCGGGACCCCCGAAGAGACCCAGTACTTC. Translation gives CASSPEAGTPEETQYF.

This chain links TRBV4-1 with TRBJ1-1; TRBD1 aligns across 11 bases. The CDR3 totals 18 residues. Germline V gene data show CDR1 as MGHRA and CDR2 as YSYEKL. With V trimmed by 4 bases and J by 6 bases, 16 bases remained unmatched. The CDR3 loop reads CASSRIKGGTGGSSEAFF. CDR3 bases: TGCGCCAGCAGCCGGATAAAAGGGGGGACAGGGGGTTCCTCTGAAGCTTTCTTT.

The V gene is TRBV28, the J gene TRBJ2-5; D possibly corresponds to TRBD2 (6 bases). V was pared by 4 bases and J by 6 bases, with 15 bases between. Per germline, CDR1 MDHEN and CDR2 SYDVKM. CDR3 length: 14 residues. CDR3 region: CASSSPTRGKTQYF. The CDR3 DNA reads as TGTGCCAGCAGTTCACCGACTAGAGGGAAGACCCAGTACTTC.

This clonotype was observed a handful of times. The V gene is TRBV9, the J gene TRBJ2-6, with a possible D match to TRBD1 (5 bases). Germline V lookup: CDR1 SGDLS, CDR2 YYNGEE. This CDR3 spans 17 amino acids. Trimming cost V 3 bases and J 0 bases, with 13 bases left between them. DNA for the CDR3: TGTGCCAGCAGCGAAGACAGCCTACACTCTGGGGCCAACGTCCTGACTTTC. Its protein product is CASSEDSLHSGANVLTF.

In its sample, this clonotype was seen a few times. The CDR3 is CASSPTTATRREFF. The CDR3, as DNA: TGTGCCAGCAGCCCGACGACTGCGACCAGAAGGGAGTTCTTC. The chain is built from TRBV11-2 and TRBJ2-1; D not resolved. Germline CDR1 SGHAT, CDR2 FQNNGV. The CDR3 is made up of 14 amino acids. V was trimmed by 5 bases and J by 14 bases, leaving 22 bases between them. The entire variable domain, with the rest obtained from reference TRBV11-2 and TRBJ2-1, is as follows: EAGVAQSPRYKIIEKRQSVAFWCNPISGHATLYWYQQILGQGPKLLIQFQNNGVVDDSQLPKDRFSAERLKGVDSTLKIQPAKLEDSAVYLCASSPTTATRREFFGPGTRLTVL.

This clonotype was seen repeatedly, ten times or more. The V and J genes are TRBV7-2 and TRBJ2-5, with D uncertain. The V end was cut by 5 bases, the J end by 3 bases, with 7 bases between. The CDR3 consists of 12 residues. Germline CDR1 and CDR2: SGHTA and FQGNSA. This CDR3 reads CASSRTKETQYF. In DNA, the CDR3 is TGTGCCAGCAGCCGGACGAAAGAGACCCAGTACTTC.

This clonotype was seen at least ten times. This chain links TRBV7-9 with TRBJ2-6; D is unresolved. CDR1 is SEHNR, CDR2 FQNEAQ, per germline (reference sequence). The CDR3 contains 15 residues. Trimming left V 5 bases short and J 1 base short, with 9 bases between. The CDR3 coding sequence is TGTGCCAGCAGCCCCCGATGGTCTGGGGCCAACGTCCTGACTTTC. This gives the protein CASSPRWSGANVLTF. Variable domain in full (rest from reference TRBV7-9 and TRBJ2-6): DTGVSQNPRHKITKRGQNVTFRCDPISEHNRLYWYRQTLGQGPEFLTYFQNEAQLEKSRLLSDRFSAERPKGSFSTLEIQRTEQGDSAMYLCASSPRWSGANVLTFGAGSRLTVL.

The chain has TRBV7-9 and TRBJ2-7, with 7 bases matching TRBD1. V lost 3 bases to trimming and J lost 5 bases; unmatched junction nucleotides: 4. Germline V gives CDR1 SEHNR, CDR2 FQNEAQ (reference sequence). CDR3 length: 13 amino acids. Here the CDR3 reads CASSLGQSDEQYF. The DNA for the CDR3 is TGTGCCAGCAGCTTGGGACAGTCGGACGAGCAGTACTTC.

The table lists this clonotype with a few counts. J is TRBJ2-3 and V is TRBV6-1, with 9 bases fitting TRBD1. Germline V lookup: CDR1 MNHNS, CDR2 SASEGT. The ends lost 3 bases at V and 8 bases at J; junction bases unmatched: 6. The CDR3 extends over 14 amino acids. CDR3 protein: CASSDGTGLATQYF. DNA for the CDR3: TGTGCCAGCAGTGATGGGACAGGGCTCGCTACGCAGTATTTT.

This clonotype turned up a few times. This chain joins TRBV7-7 and TRBJ2-5, with D perhaps TRBD2 (7 bases). The CDR3 runs 16 residues. The germline V gene encodes CDR1 SSHAT and CDR2 FNYEAQ (reference sequence). V gave up 2 bases and J gave up 2 bases, with 15 bases separating them. CDR3 nucleotide sequence: TGTGCCAGCAGCTTAAGGGGGGCTAGCGGACAAGAGACCCAGTACTTC. Translating gives CASSLRGASGQETQYF.

The chain couples TRBV10-1 to TRBJ2-2; D may be TRBD1 or TRBD2 (5 bases each). Germline values: CDR1 WNHNN, CDR2 SYGVQD (reference sequence). Between the trimmed V and J ends, which lost 9 bases and 5 bases, there was a span of 19 bases. CDR3 length: 15 amino acids. The CDR3 DNA sequence: TGCGCCAGTTCCGTAGGGACGGAGTTTACCGGGGAGCTGTTTTTT. Encoded protein: CASSVGTEFTGELFF.

This clonotype showed up many times. The CDR3 DNA is TGTGCCAGCAGCAGGCTAGCGGGACGTAGCACAGATACGCAGTATTTT. As protein: CASSRLAGRSTDTQYF. The V call is TRBV28, the J call TRBJ2-3; 9 bases match TRBD2. This CDR3 is built from 16 residues. Germline V gene sequence: CDR1 MDHEN, CDR2 SYDVKM. V was pared by 6 bases and J by 0 bases, with 7 bases of the junction left unmatched.

The rearrangement links TRBV18 to TRBJ2-5, with D hard to call. Germline assignment: CDR1 KGHSH and CDR2 LQKENI. The ends were cut back, 6 bases at V and 5 bases at J, with 13 bases in the middle. This CDR3 contains 13 residues. The CDR3 nucleotides are TGTGCCAGCTCGCCTAGGCGTGGGGAGACCCAGTACTTC. It specifies CASSPRRGETQYF.

The chain is built from TRBV1 and TRBJ1-5. TRBV1 is an annotated pseudogene. There are 18 residues in the CDR3. The CDR3 DNA is TGCACCAGCAGCCAAGGAATGAGAGGCCCTCGTAGCAATCAGCCCCAGCATTTT. Translating gives CTSSQGMRGPRSNQPQHF.

V gene TRBV10-3 combines with J gene TRBJ1-1; possible D gene TRBD1, 6 bases. Trimming cost V 2 bases and J 5 bases, with 18 bases left between them. The CDR3 runs 16 residues. Germline CDR1 reads ENHRY; CDR2 reads SYGVKD. The CDR3 spells CAISEALGGGGTEAFF. The CDR3 DNA is TGTGCCATCAGTGAGGCGCTTGGAGGGGGTGGAACTGAAGCTTTCTTT.